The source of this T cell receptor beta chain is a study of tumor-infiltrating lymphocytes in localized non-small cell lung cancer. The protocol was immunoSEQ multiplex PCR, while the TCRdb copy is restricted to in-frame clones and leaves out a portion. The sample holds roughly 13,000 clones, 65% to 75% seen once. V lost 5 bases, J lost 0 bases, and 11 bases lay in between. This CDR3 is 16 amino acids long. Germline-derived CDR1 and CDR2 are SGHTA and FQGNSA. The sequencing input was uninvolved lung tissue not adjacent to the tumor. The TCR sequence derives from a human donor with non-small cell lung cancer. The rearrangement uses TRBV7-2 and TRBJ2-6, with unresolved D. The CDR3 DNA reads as TGTGCCAGCAGCCTAATCCGAGGCTCTGGGGCCAACGTCCTGACTTTC. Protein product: CASSLIRGSGANVLTF.